These T cell receptor beta chains were read from a single sample in a study of siplizumab effects on memory and regulatory T cells. This table comes from immunoSEQ multiplex PCR, and its TCRdb copy is limited to in-frame clones, with some not included. Here the sample spans 95,000 to 100,000 clones, nearly 95% being singletons. The sample was non-Treg CD4+ T cells sorted from blood. These receptors were obtained from a human donor in good health. The CDR3 runs from the conserved cysteine through the conserved F or W.

v_gene: TRBV7-9
CDR3aa: CASSLGLAGGDEQFF

v_gene: TRBV30
CDR3aa: CAWSAGTSGTDTQYF

v_gene: TRBV30
CDR3aa: CAWANNSGANVLTF

v_gene: TRBV7-2
CDR3aa: CASSPQGRQETQYF

v_gene: TRBV4-1
CDR3aa: CASSPSGGQGARQNIQYF

v_gene: TRBV19
CDR3aa: CASNPQSTGSGGYTF

v_gene: TRBV5-4
CDR3aa: CASSSSGQGEDTQYF

v_gene: TRBV29-1
CDR3aa: CSVDSQTYNEQFF

v_gene: TRBV19
CDR3aa: CASSIGGEDYGYTF

v_gene: TRBV29-1
CDR3aa: CSVEAGLQYNEQFF

v_gene: TRBV10-2
CDR3aa: CASSRDRGGYTF

v_gene: TRBV30
CDR3aa: CARFWGGETQYF

v_gene: TRBV9
CDR3aa: CASSVVRLADEQFF

v_gene: TRBV11-3
CDR3aa: CAQTLLGQGHNEQFF

v_gene: TRBV5-1
CDR3aa: CASRRQEGPYEQYF

v_gene: TRBV6-1
CDR3aa: CASSEGVSLEAFF

v_gene: TRBV30
CDR3aa: CAWRDPSMGEAFF

v_gene: TRBV28
CDR3aa: CASNQGGQLTGELFF

v_gene: TRBV7-2
CDR3aa: CASSPGGAGANVLTF

v_gene: TRBV30
CDR3aa: CAWSESTGEQYF

v_gene: TRBV14
CDR3aa: CASSQFLQIDEAFF

v_gene: TRBV4-2
CDR3aa: CASSLGLAGGNTGELFF

v_gene: TRBV6-5
CDR3aa: CASSTPRGRYEQYF

v_gene: TRBV13
CDR3aa: CASSFRTGQETQYF

v_gene: TRBV11-3
CDR3aa: CASSPPGVVYEQYF

v_gene: TRBV6-5
CDR3aa: CASSYLDRGSYEQYF

v_gene: TRBV27
CDR3aa: CASRSPRPLSTDTQYF

v_gene: TRBV2
CDR3aa: CASSVGVGNQPQHF

v_gene: TRBV4-2
CDR3aa: CASSRGGATRSNQPQHF

v_gene: TRBV30
CDR3aa: CAWSPLASLTAGELFF

v_gene: TRBV7-2
CDR3aa: CASSLGFQGGTWEQFF

v_gene: TRBV19
CDR3aa: CASSPGPGSSGNTIYF

v_gene: TRBV9
CDR3aa: CASSTRQGAAGELFF

v_gene: TRBV6-6
CDR3aa: CASSYQTDTQYF

v_gene: TRBV7-7
CDR3aa: CASSLASGPTDTQYF

v_gene: TRBV18
CDR3aa: CASSPGDSPLHF

v_gene: TRBV10-3
CDR3aa: CAISEPDATYEQYF

v_gene: TRBV7-2
CDR3aa: CASSYGTSDNNEQFF

v_gene: TRBV19
CDR3aa: CASSTGVAGGLNNEQFF

v_gene: TRBV28
CDR3aa: CASSLWEGGRGEQFF

v_gene: TRBV28
CDR3aa: CASTKTGGRQPQHF

v_gene: TRBV6-6
CDR3aa: CASTRQDTQYF

v_gene: TRBV2
CDR3aa: CASSEAHATEAFF

v_gene: TRBV4-1
CDR3aa: CASSQERGPGTGGLGNQPQHF

v_gene: TRBV25-1
CDR3aa: CASSVVGPPRETQYF

v_gene: TRBV5-4
CDR3aa: CASSAPPAVPDNEQFF

v_gene: TRBV18
CDR3aa: CASSPGTSTDTQYF

v_gene: TRBV7-8
CDR3aa: CASSLAGRRVNYGYTF

v_gene: TRBV5-4
CDR3aa: CASSRGQGNGYTF

v_gene: TRBV11-2
CDR3aa: CASSTGLAGVYTGELFF

v_gene: TRBV5-1
CDR3aa: CASSLDPGDPSYNEQFF

v_gene: TRBV19
CDR3aa: CASTVRGLGDTQYF

v_gene: TRBV4-1
CDR3aa: CASSQAASAGELFF

v_gene: TRBV2
CDR3aa: CASRTVGGGSYEQYF